A selection of T cell receptor beta chains follows, all from one sample in a study of identical twins. MiXCR was run by TCRdb on the 5' RACE reads, yielding one entry per CDR3 protein. The data hold 450,000 or so distinct CDR3 sequences, with roughly an eighth observed a single time. The same data also contributed to another study, on yellow fever vaccine responses in identical twins.

The sequenced sample was CD4+ T cells sorted from blood. All receptors come from a woman between 18 and 29 years old in good health. CDR3s include the opening cysteine and the closing phenylalanine or tryptophan. The order of the fields is J gene, D gene, V gene, clone size, CDR3 protein, CDR3 DNA. The D gene is left open where the match is weak. Clone size is not always given. Where it is, it says once, few, many or a class for expanded clones.

TRBJ2-1	TRBD2	TRBV28	-	CASSPPRGWEGSYNEQFF	TGTGCCAGCAGTCCTCCTCGGGGCTGGGAGGGATCCTACAATGAGCAGTTCTTC
TRBJ2-6	-	TRBV5-1	few	CASSIDRSGANVLTF	TGCGCCAGCAGCATAGACAGATCTGGGGCCAACGTCCTGACTTTC
TRBJ2-1	TRBD2	TRBV11-1	many	CASSLASTSGRAGSYNEQFF	TGTGCCAGCAGCTTAGCCTCGACTAGCGGGAGGGCCGGGTCCTACAATGAGCAGTTCTTC
TRBJ2-2	TRBD1	TRBV2	-	CASIGTVWGTGELFF	TGTGCCAGCATCGGGACAGTCTGGGGCACCGGGGAGCTGTTTTTT
TRBJ1-5	-	TRBV7-9	few	CASSLDVRGFNQPQHF	TGTGCCAGCAGCTTAGACGTCAGGGGCTTCAATCAGCCCCAGCATTTT
TRBJ1-2	TRBD1	TRBV5-6	-	CASSLGDREANYGYTF	TGTGCCAGCAGCTTAGGGGACAGGGAGGCTAACTATGGCTACACCTTC
TRBJ1-1	-	TRBV3-1	few	CASSYPGGEAFF	TGTGCCAGCAGCTACCCTGGGGGTGAAGCTTTCTTT
TRBJ2-1	TRBD1	TRBV12-3/TRBV12-4	many	CASTRIVRDSGNEQFF	TGTGCCAGCACCCGAATTGTACGGGACAGCGGCAATGAGCAGTTCTTC
TRBJ1-1	-	TRBV12-3/TRBV12-4	-	CASSLRESTEAFF	TGTGCCAGCAGTTTAAGGGAATCCACTGAAGCTTTCTTT
TRBJ2-7	TRBD1	TRBV30	few	CAWSVPGTGDLEQYF	TGTGCCTGGAGTGTACCCGGGACAGGGGATTTGGAGCAGTACTTC
TRBJ2-7	-	TRBV7-2	many	CASSLVGAYEQYF	TGTGCCAGCAGCTTAGTGGGGGCCTACGAGCAGTACTTC
TRBJ2-6	-	TRBV5-1	few	CASRGTNPFSGANVLTF	TGCGCCAGCAGAGGTACAAACCCTTTCTCTGGGGCCAACGTCCTGACTTTC
TRBJ2-2	TRBD2	TRBV20-1	few	CSAIAGGNTGELFF	TGCAGTGCTATAGCGGGGGGTAACACCGGGGAGCTGTTTTTT
TRBJ2-3	TRBD1	TRBV20-1	-	CSATGQGADGGTDTQYF	TGCAGTGCTACCGGACAGGGGGCGGATGGGGGCACAGATACGCAGTATTTT
TRBJ2-1	TRBD2	TRBV19	-	CASRNSGREGRNEQFF	TGTGCCAGTAGGAATAGCGGTCGGGAGGGCCGGAATGAGCAGTTCTTC
TRBJ2-3	-	TRBV7-9	medium-sized	CASSYNAADTQYF	TGTGCCAGCAGCTATAATGCCGCAGATACGCAGTATTTT
TRBJ2-7	-	TRBV7-8	few	CASSAGGRSYEQYF	TGTGCCAGCAGCGCCGGAGGGAGGTCCTACGAGCAGTACTTC
TRBJ2-7	-	TRBV18	few	CASSPDVRGHEQYF	TGTGCCAGCTCACCGGATGTCAGGGGCCACGAGCAGTACTTC
TRBJ2-7	-	TRBV19	-	CASSPGVGDYEQYF	TGTGCCAGTAGTCCCGGAGTCGGGGACTACGAGCAGTACTTC
TRBJ1-2	-	TRBV11-3	few	CASSTVKGGRGYGYTF	TGTGCCAGCAGCACTGTCAAAGGAGGGCGGGGCTATGGCTACACCTTC
TRBJ2-5	TRBD1	TRBV12-3/TRBV12-4	few	CASSPTGDETQYF	TGTGCCAGCAGCCCCACAGGGGATGAGACCCAGTACTTC
TRBJ2-3	TRBD1	TRBV15	few	CATSSPGGTGRGSDTQYF	TGTGCCACCAGCAGCCCCGGGGGGACAGGGAGAGGTTCAGATACGCAGTATTTT
TRBJ2-1	-	TRBV27	-	CASSLVGLPNEQFF	TGTGCCAGCAGTTTAGTCGGTCTACCAAATGAGCAGTTCTTC
TRBJ2-5	-	TRBV20-1	many	CSARDVASRETQYF	TGCAGTGCTAGAGATGTGGCGTCAAGAGAGACCCAGTACTTC
TRBJ2-1	-	TRBV6-5	-	CASSYGPGQPEVF	TGTGCCAGCAGTTACGGCCCCGGACAGCCGGAGGTCTTC
TRBJ2-5	-	TRBV5-1	-	CASNDQETQYF	TGCGCCAGCAATGACCAAGAGACCCAGTACTTC
TRBJ1-2	-	TRBV28	few	CASSLSAPQGGYTF	TGTGCCAGCAGTTTATCTGCCCCACAGGGTGGCTACACCTTC
TRBJ2-2	-	TRBV2	-	CATGTVRNTGELFF	TGTGCCACCGGGACGGTCCGGAACACCGGGGAGCTGTTTTTT
TRBJ2-1	-	TRBV15	-	CATSRDGGAPYNEQFF	TGTGCCACCAGCAGAGATGGGGGGGCGCCTTACAATGAGCAGTTCTTC
TRBJ2-2	-	TRBV5-4	-	CASRGPGLDTGELFF	TGTGCCAGTAGAGGGCCGGGTCTCGACACCGGGGAGCTGTTTTTT
TRBJ1-1	-	TRBV5-1	few	CASRTENTEAFF	TGCGCCAGCCGGACAGAGAACACTGAAGCTTTCTTT
TRBJ2-7	-	TRBV7-2	-	CASSASEPYEQYF	TGTGCCAGCAGCGCGTCCGAACCTTACGAGCAGTACTTC
TRBJ1-5	-	TRBV7-6	-	CASSLGSFNQPQHF	TGTGCCAGCAGCTTGGGGTCATTCAATCAGCCCCAGCATTTT
TRBJ2-2	TRBD1	TRBV19	-	CASTRQGGTGELFF	TGTGCCAGTACGCGACAGGGCGGCACCGGGGAGCTGTTTTTT
TRBJ1-2	-	TRBV28	-	CASSSELRGELYGYTF	TGTGCCAGCAGCTCAGAGCTCCGGGGCGAGCTCTATGGCTACACCTTC
TRBJ2-1	-	TRBV11-2	-	CASSLEGPHYNEQFF	TGTGCCAGCAGCTTAGAGGGTCCTCACTACAATGAGCAGTTCTTC
TRBJ1-2	TRBD1	TRBV11-1	-	CASSSNLPGQGRSNYGYTF	TGTGCCAGCAGCTCTAATCTTCCGGGACAGGGGCGGTCTAACTATGGCTACACCTTC
TRBJ2-7	TRBD1	TRBV7-2	many	CASSRPGQGYEQYF	TGTGCCAGCAGCCGACCGGGACAGGGCTACGAGCAGTACTTC
TRBJ2-3	-	TRBV4-2	-	CASSQDGAVSTDTQYF	TGTGCCAGCAGCCAAGATGGCGCGGTCAGCACAGATACGCAGTATTTT
TRBJ2-1	TRBD1	TRBV19	-	CASSIPTGGHGNEQFF	TGTGCCAGTAGTATCCCGACAGGGGGTCATGGGAATGAGCAGTTCTTC
TRBJ2-6	TRBD1	TRBV4-1	-	CASSQLGGQGAMVGANVLTF	TGCGCCAGCAGCCAATTAGGTGGACAGGGGGCTATGGTTGGGGCCAACGTCCTGACTTTC
TRBJ1-6	TRBD1	TRBV9	many	CASSVGDRGSPLHF	TGTGCCAGCAGCGTAGGGGACAGGGGGTCACCCCTCCACTTT
TRBJ1-5	TRBD1	TRBV28	few	CASSSPTGDDQPQHF	TGTGCCAGCAGCTCGCCGACAGGGGACGATCAGCCCCAGCATTTT
TRBJ2-7	-	TRBV4-2	few	CASSQDRRVTSYEQYF	TGTGCCAGCAGCCAAGATAGGAGGGTTACATCCTACGAGCAGTACTTC
TRBJ2-3	TRBD2	TRBV7-6	many	CASSLVAGAIDTQYF	TGTGCCAGCAGCTTAGTAGCGGGGGCAATAGATACGCAGTATTTT
TRBJ1-5	-	TRBV12-3/TRBV12-4	few	CASSTRAAPQHF	TGTGCCAGCAGCACGAGGGCAGCCCCCCAGCATTTT
TRBJ2-7	-	TRBV6-1	-	CASNPDGSSYEQYF	TGTGCCAGCAACCCGGACGGGAGCTCCTACGAGCAGTACTTC
TRBJ1-6	-	TRBV12-3/TRBV12-4	few	CASSQGVGSPLHF	TGTGCCAGCAGCCAAGGGGTGGGTTCACCCCTCCACTTT
TRBJ2-1	TRBD2	TRBV12-3/TRBV12-4	-	CTSSLAGLAVQASYNEQFF	TGTACCAGCAGTTTAGCCGGACTAGCGGTACAAGCTTCCTACAATGAGCAGTTCTTC
TRBJ2-5	-	TRBV6-6	-	CASSSERGETQYF	TGTGCCAGCAGTTCGGAACGAGGGGAGACCCAGTACTTC
TRBJ2-3	-	TRBV3-1	-	CASSQAGSSTDTQYF	TGTGCCAGCAGCCAAGCAGGGAGTAGCACAGATACGCAGTATTTT
TRBJ2-3	-	TRBV4-3	many	CASSQDRRTTINF	TGCGCCAGCAGCCAAGATCGGCGGACCACGATAAATTTT
TRBJ1-5	TRBD1	TRBV28	-	CASSTLRQGQNQPQHF	TGTGCCAGCAGTACCCTCCGACAGGGCCAGAATCAGCCCCAGCATTTT
TRBJ2-7	-	TRBV29-1	few	CSVGPGAYEQYF	TGCAGCGTTGGGCCTGGGGCCTACGAGCAGTACTTC
TRBJ2-1	TRBD2	TRBV5-8	-	CASSLGARGANEQFF	TGTGCCAGCAGCTTGGGGGCGCGGGGGGCGAATGAGCAGTTCTTC
TRBJ2-7	TRBD1	TRBV7-9	many	CASSSQGGLYEQYF	TGTGCCAGCAGCTCACAGGGGGGACTCTACGAGCAGTACTTC
TRBJ2-1	TRBD2	TRBV7-8	-	CASSLVTSGRALNEQFF	TGTGCCAGCAGCTTAGTAACTAGCGGGAGGGCCCTCAATGAGCAGTTCTTC
TRBJ1-6	-	TRBV6-5	-	CASSYVAGDNSPLHF	TGTGCCAGCAGTTACGTGGCAGGGGATAATTCACCCCTCCACTTT
TRBJ2-1	-	TRBV5-1	few	CASRVGQNNEQFF	TGCGCCAGCAGGGTTGGACAAAACAATGAGCAGTTCTTC